The 26 T cell receptor beta chains reported below all come from one sample, sequenced in a study of T cells in localized non-small cell lung cancer. Profiling relied on immunoSEQ multiplex PCR, and the TCRdb table lists in-frame clones only, not all of them. This table has around 33,000 clones, about four fifths appearing once. The source material was peripheral blood, sampled before any cancer treatment. The receptors were sampled from an older male donor with stage III squamous cell lung carcinoma.

The table lists this clone with a few counts. This rearrangement joins TRBV6-1 to TRBJ1-4, with D perhaps TRBD1 (5 bases). The CDR3 extends over 14 amino acids. Germline CDR1 is MNHNS and CDR2 is SASEGT. Trimming removed 7 bases at V and 3 bases at J, with 12 bases between. The DNA for the CDR3 is TGTGCCAGCATTAAAGACAGCTCTAATGAAAAACTGTTTTTT. The encoded protein is CASIKDSSNEKLFF.

The chain uses TRBV18 and TRBJ1-4, with unresolved D. The germline V gene has CDR1 KGHSH and CDR2 LQKENI. With 2 bases removed from V and 5 bases from J, the gap between germline ends came to 9 bases. The CDR3 runs to 14 residues. This chain's CDR3 is CASSPWRENEKLFF. CDR3 DNA sequence: TGTGCCAGCTCACCATGGAGGGAGAATGAAAAACTGTTTTTT. Using reference TRBV18 and TRBJ1-4 for the parts outside the CDR3, the full variable domain is NAGVMQNPRHLVRRRGQEARLRCSPMKGHSHVYWYRQLPEEGLKFMVYLQKENIIDESGMPKERFSAEFPKEGPSILRIQQVVRGDSAAYFCASSPWRENEKLFFGSGTQLSVL.

V usage is TRBV6-1 and J usage is TRBJ2-1; TRBD2 matches 11 bases. CDR1 is MNHNS, CDR2 SASEGT, per germline. The CDR3 is made up of 13 amino acids. The ends lost 6 bases at V and 8 bases at J; junction bases unmatched: 3. The CDR3 reads CASRVAGGYEQFF. CDR3 nucleotide sequence: TGTGCCAGCAGAGTAGCGGGAGGGTATGAGCAGTTCTTC.

A single count supports this clone. The chain recombines TRBV6-6 with TRBJ1-1; 8 bases are shared with TRBD1. The germline V gene encodes CDR1 MNHNY and CDR2 SVGAGI (reference sequence). The J segment lost 2 bases and the V segment lost 6 bases, leaving 8 bases of the junction unmatched. CDR3 length: 15 amino acids. The CDR3, as DNA: TGTGCCAGCAGGGGGACGGGACAGGATAACACTGAAGCTTTCTTT. Translation gives CASRGTGQDNTEAFF.

J is TRBJ1-4 and V is TRBV27, with TRBD1 matching 8 bases. From germline, CDR1 is MNHEY and CDR2 SMNVEV (reference sequence). V trimming: 0 bases; J trimming: 8 bases; junction bases outside the gene matches: 8. The CDR3 is 16 residues long. CDR3 in amino acids: CASSLSPTGENEKLFF. As DNA, the CDR3 is TGTGCCAGCAGTTTATCCCCGACAGGGGAGAACGAAAAACTGTTTTTT. The whole variable domain, filled in from reference TRBV27 and TRBJ1-4, reads EAQVTQNPRYLITVTGKKLTVTCSQNMNHEYMSWYRQDPGLGLRQIYYSMNVEVTDKGDVPEGYKVSRKEKRNFPLILESPSPNQTSLYFCASSLSPTGENEKLFFGSGTQLSVL.

This clone was recorded only once. The gene calls are TRBV30 and TRBJ2-7; D is possibly TRBD1 (6 bases). V lost 4 bases to trimming and J lost 6 bases, with 19 bases between them. CDR3 length: 14 amino acids. Germline V CDR1 and CDR2: GTSNPN, SVGIG (reference sequence). The CDR3 loop reads CAWNLQGSFGEQYF. The CDR3 nucleotides are TGTGCCTGGAACCTTCAGGGGAGTTTTGGCGAGCAGTACTTC. The full variable domain, completed using reference TRBV30 and TRBJ2-7, is SQTIHQWPATLVQPVGSPLSLECTVEGTSNPNLYWYRQAAGRGLQLLFYSVGIGQISSEVPQNLSASRPQDRQFILSSKKLLLSDSGFYLCAWNLQGSFGEQYFGPGTRLTVT.

The gene calls are TRBV4-1 and TRBJ2-1; tentatively, D is TRBD2 (6 bases). The CDR3 sequence is 16 residues long. V lost 0 bases, J lost 4 bases, and 13 bases lay in between. Germline-derived CDR1 and CDR2 are MGHRA and YSYEKL. The CDR3 here is CASSQDQTGAYNEQFF. The CDR3 nucleotides are TGCGCCAGCAGCCAAGATCAGACGGGAGCTTACAATGAGCAGTTCTTC.

The chain uses TRBV4-1 and TRBJ2-5; D gene ambiguous. V lost 4 bases and J 4 bases, leaving 10 bases between the germline ends. CDR1 and CDR2 from the germline V gene are MGHRA and YSYEKL. The CDR3 sequence is 13 residues long. CDR3 nucleotide sequence: TGCGCCAGCAGCCCGCCGGGCCGAGAGACCCAGTACTTC. Encoded protein: CASSPPGRETQYF.

The CDR3 nucleotides are TGTGCCAGCAGTGGAGGGACTGGGGCCAACGTCCTGACTTTC. Translated: CASSGGTGANVLTF. V is TRBV2 and J is TRBJ2-6; a weak D match, TRBD2 (5 bases). The CDR3 is 14 residues long. V lost 4 bases, J lost 2 bases, and 6 bases lay in between. Germline CDR1 SNHLY, CDR2 FYNNEI.

The genes are TRBV28 and TRBJ2-7; the D call may be TRBD1 or TRBD2 (6 bases each). The CDR3 has 16 residues. V lost 3 bases and J 0 bases, leaving 15 bases between the germline ends. Per the germline V gene, CDR1 is MDHEN and CDR2 is SYDVKM. In DNA form, the CDR3 reads TGTGCCAGCAGTTTGGGTGTACGGGGGCCCTCCTACGAGCAGTACTTC. Translating gives CASSLGVRGPSYEQYF. The full variable domain, rest sourced from reference TRBV28 and TRBJ2-7, is DVKVTQSSRYLVKRTGEKVFLECVQDMDHENMFWYRQDPGLGLRLIYFSYDVKMKEKGDIPEGYSVSREKKERFSLILESASTNQTSMYLCASSLGVRGPSYEQYFGPGTRLTVT.

This chain joins TRBV11-2 and TRBJ2-2, with D maybe TRBD2 (6 bases). The CDR3 is 14 residues long. Germline assignment: CDR1 SGHAT and CDR2 FQNNGV. V lost 1 base, J lost 6 bases, and 9 bases lay in between. In nucleotides, the CDR3 is TGTGCCAGCAGCTTAGCACTAGCCTCCGGGGAGCTGTTTTTT. Its translation: CASSLALASGELFF.

This sequence joins TRBV19 and TRBJ1-1; perhaps TRBD1 as D (6 bases). The V gene lost 6 bases and the J gene lost 1 base, with 12 bases spanning the gap. From germline, CDR1 is LNHDA and CDR2 SQIVND (reference sequence). The CDR3 loop spans 14 amino acids. The CDR3 spells CASSWDNSNTEAFF. The CDR3 nucleotides are TGTGCCAGTAGCTGGGACAACTCGAACACTGAAGCTTTCTTT.

V gene TRBV10-3 combines with J gene TRBJ2-7; TRBD1 might be the D (6 bases). CDR1 is ENHRY and CDR2 is SYGVKD in the germline V gene. V lost 7 bases and J 4 bases, leaving 17 bases between the germline ends. This CDR3 contains 14 residues. CDR3 sequence (DNA): TGTGCCATCAAGGGGGACGGAATCCTGTACGAGCAGTACTTC. It codes for CAIKGDGILYEQYF.

This clone was seen a handful of times. The chain uses TRBV5-1 and TRBJ1-1; 8 bases map to TRBD1. J was trimmed by 0 bases and V by 4 bases; bases with no gene match: 5. The germline V gene has CDR1 SGHRS and CDR2 YFSETQ. The CDR3 runs 15 residues. The CDR3 spells CASSPSTGVNTEAFF. CDR3 in DNA: TGCGCCAGCAGCCCCTCGACAGGGGTGAACACTGAAGCTTTCTTT.

The rearrangement joins TRBV6-5 to TRBJ2-7; TRBD2 matches at 7 bases. Per the germline V gene, CDR1 is MNHEY and CDR2 is SVGAGI. The CDR3 loop spans 14 amino acids. Trimming cost V 2 bases and J 6 bases; bases outside gene matches: 7. The CDR3 nucleotides are TGTGCCAGCAGTTACGGTGCGGGGGTTCTCGAGCAGTACTTC. This sequence encodes CASSYGAGVLEQYF.

This chain uses TRBV5-1 with TRBJ2-5, with 9 bases lining up with TRBD1. The V and J ends lost 4 bases and 5 bases, in that order; junction bases with no gene match: 6. From germline, CDR1 is SGHRS and CDR2 YFSETQ. The length of the CDR3 is 14 residues. The CDR3 loop reads CASSHGQGRETQYF. CDR3 bases: TGCGCCAGCAGCCACGGACAGGGGAGGGAGACCCAGTACTTC. Supplemented by reference TRBV5-1 and TRBJ2-5, the full variable domain reads KAGVTQTPRYLIKTRGQQVTLSCSPISGHRSVSWYQQTPGQGLQFLFEYFSETQRNKGNFPGRFSGRQFSNSRSEMNVSTLELGDSALYLCASSHGQGRETQYFGPGTRLLVL.

The gene calls are TRBV4-2 and TRBJ1-2; D is perhaps TRBD1 (6 bases). CDR3 size: 16 residues. Trimming stripped 0 bases from V and 6 bases from J, with 17 bases between. Germline lookup yields CDR1 LGHNA and CDR2 YNFKEQ. CDR3 in amino acids: CASSQDDGGRGNGYTF. The CDR3 bases are TGTGCCAGCAGCCAAGATGACGGGGGGCGCGGGAATGGCTACACCTTC.

The chain joins TRBV30 to TRBJ2-7, with 7 bases fitting TRBD1. CDR3 size: 12 residues. V lost 1 base and J lost 3; bases outside the gene matches: 0. Germline V gives CDR1 GTSNPN, CDR2 SVGIG (reference sequence). This CDR3 reads CAWSGQGYEQYF. DNA for the CDR3: TGTGCCTGGAGTGGACAGGGCTACGAGCAGTACTTC.

V usage is TRBV6-1 and J usage is TRBJ2-1; TRBD2 is a possible D gene (5 bases). Trimming took 7 bases from V and 8 from J, leaving 15 bases between them. The germline gives CDR1 MNHNS, CDR2 SASEGT. The CDR3 extends over 13 amino acids. This chain's CDR3 is CASTHSSSDEQFF. In DNA, the CDR3 is TGTGCCAGCACCCACTCTAGCTCCGATGAGCAGTTCTTC.

The V call is TRBV19, the J call TRBJ1-2; no clear D gene. This CDR3 is built from 12 residues. Germline V CDR1 and CDR2: LNHDA, SQIVND (reference sequence). Trimming removed 3 bases at V and 5 bases at J, with 7 bases between. The CDR3 region has the DNA TGTGCCAGTAGTATCCGAGGGTATGGCTACACCTTC. Amino acid sequence: CASSIRGYGYTF.

The chain joins TRBV5-4 to TRBJ2-3; 9 bases agree with TRBD1. Trimming cost V 3 bases and J 3 bases; bases outside gene matches: 8. The CDR3 has 16 amino acids. The germline V gene encodes CDR1 SGHNT and CDR2 YYREEE (reference sequence). CDR3 sequence reads: CASSWPRQGVTDTQYF. The DNA for the CDR3 is TGTGCCAGCAGCTGGCCCCGACAGGGGGTGACAGATACGCAGTATTTT.

This chain joins TRBV2 and TRBJ2-1; TRBD2 matches 11 bases. Germline values: CDR1 SNHLY, CDR2 FYNNEI. The CDR3 covers 15 residues. V shed 6 bases, J shed 6 bases, and the junction held 7 bases outside the gene matches. In DNA, the CDR3 is TGTGCCAGCAGGGTGACTAGCGGGACATCCAATGAGCAGTTCTTC. As protein: CASRVTSGTSNEQFF.

The sample holds a few counts of this clone. The rearrangement links TRBV15 to TRBJ2-1; 13 bases agree with TRBD2. This CDR3 has 15 residues. Germline CDR1 reads LNHNV; CDR2 reads YYDKDF (reference sequence). V gave up 3 bases and J gave up 9 bases; unmatched junction bases: 5. The CDR3 reads CATSSPGLAGFEQFF. The CDR3 bases are TGTGCCACCAGCAGTCCGGGACTAGCGGGATTTGAGCAGTTCTTC.

This clone was observed a few times. The identical CDR3 is also encoded by other nucleotide sequences in the sample. V usage is TRBV7-2 and J usage is TRBJ1-5; 7 nucleotides agree with TRBD1. V was pared by 5 bases and J by 3 bases, with 4 bases of the junction left unmatched. The CDR3 loop spans 14 amino acids. CDR1 is SGHTA, CDR2 FQGNSA, per germline. This CDR3 reads CASSRDRVNQPQHF. The CDR3 DNA follows: TGTGCCAGCAGCCGAGACAGGGTCAATCAGCCCCAGCATTTT.

This rearrangement joins TRBV11-2 to TRBJ2-7, with 8 nucleotides matching TRBD1. The CDR3 extends over 14 amino acids. The V segment lost 5 bases and the J segment 2 bases; nucleotides outside the gene matches: 5. Per germline, CDR1 SGHAT and CDR2 FQNNGV. The chain's CDR3 is CASSTDRVTYEQYF. CDR3 sequence (DNA): TGTGCCAGCAGCACGGACAGGGTCACCTACGAGCAGTACTTC.

To note about this clone: The same CDR3 also results from other DNA sequences found in this sample. The chain has TRBV6-5 and TRBJ1-3; D possibly corresponds to TRBD1 (5 bases). The V gene lost 2 bases and the J gene lost 5 bases, with 13 bases spanning the gap. CDR3 length equals 15 residues. CDR1 is MNHEY and CDR2 is SVGAGI in the germline V gene. Here the CDR3 DNA reads TGTGCCAGCAGTTACGCTCGGGACGGACGAAACACCATATATTTT. As protein: CASSYARDGRNTIYF.